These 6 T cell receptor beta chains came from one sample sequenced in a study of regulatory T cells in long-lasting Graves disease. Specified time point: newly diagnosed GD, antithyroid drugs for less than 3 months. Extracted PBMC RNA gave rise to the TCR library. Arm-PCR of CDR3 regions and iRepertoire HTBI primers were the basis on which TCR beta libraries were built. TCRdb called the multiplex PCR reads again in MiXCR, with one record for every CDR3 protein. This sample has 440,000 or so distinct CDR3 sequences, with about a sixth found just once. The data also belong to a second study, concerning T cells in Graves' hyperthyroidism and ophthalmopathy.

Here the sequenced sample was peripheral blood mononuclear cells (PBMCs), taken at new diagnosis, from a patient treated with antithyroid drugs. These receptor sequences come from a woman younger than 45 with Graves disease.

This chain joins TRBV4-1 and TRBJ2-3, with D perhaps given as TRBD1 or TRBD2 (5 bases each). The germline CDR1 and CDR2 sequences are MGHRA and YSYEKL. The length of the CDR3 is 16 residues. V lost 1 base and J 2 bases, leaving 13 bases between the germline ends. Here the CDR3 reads CASSQVGDGHTDTQYF. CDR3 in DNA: TGCGCCAGCAGCCAAGTCGGGGACGGACACACAGATACGCAGTATTTT.

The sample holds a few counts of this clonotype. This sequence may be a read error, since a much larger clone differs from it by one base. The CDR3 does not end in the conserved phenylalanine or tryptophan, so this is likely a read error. The chain's CDR3 is CASSLAWGTSAHNEQFL. Written as DNA, the CDR3 is TGTGCCAGCAGCTTAGCGTGGGGGACTAGCGCCCACAATGAGCAGTTCCTC. This rearrangement joins TRBV7-8 to TRBJ2-1; 10 nucleotides line up with TRBD2. Trimming at V came to 0 bases and at J to 5 bases, leaving 7 bases not matched to a gene. The germline gives CDR1 SGHVS, CDR2 FQNEAQ. The CDR3 contains 17 residues.

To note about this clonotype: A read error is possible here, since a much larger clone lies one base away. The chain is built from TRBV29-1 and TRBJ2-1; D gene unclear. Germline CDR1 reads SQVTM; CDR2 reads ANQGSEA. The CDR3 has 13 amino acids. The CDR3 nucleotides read TGCAGCATTGAGGAATTCTCCTACAATGAGCAGTTCTTC. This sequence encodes CSIEEFSYNEQFF.

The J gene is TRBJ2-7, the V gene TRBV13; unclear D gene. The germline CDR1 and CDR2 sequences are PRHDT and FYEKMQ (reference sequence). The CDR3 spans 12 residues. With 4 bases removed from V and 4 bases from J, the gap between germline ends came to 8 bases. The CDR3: CASSSMEYEQYF. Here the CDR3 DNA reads TGTGCCAGCAGCTCTATGGAGTACGAGCAGTACTTC.

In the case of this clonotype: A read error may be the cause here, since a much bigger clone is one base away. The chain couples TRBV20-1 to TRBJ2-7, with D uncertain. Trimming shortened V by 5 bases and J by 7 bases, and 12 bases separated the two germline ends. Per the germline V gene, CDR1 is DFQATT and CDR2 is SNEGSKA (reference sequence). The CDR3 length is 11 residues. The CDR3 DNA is TGCAGTGCTGCCAGCCCCAATGAGCAGTACTTC. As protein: CSAASPNEQYF.

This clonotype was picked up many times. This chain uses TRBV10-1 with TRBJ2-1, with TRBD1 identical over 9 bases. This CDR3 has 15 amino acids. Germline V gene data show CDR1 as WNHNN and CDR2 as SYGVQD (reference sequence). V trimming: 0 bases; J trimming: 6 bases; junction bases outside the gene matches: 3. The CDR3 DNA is TGCGCCAGCAGTGAGTCCCCGGACAGGGGCAATGAGCAGTTCTTC. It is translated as CASSESPDRGNEQFF.